This is a list of T cell receptor beta chains from one sample in a study of blood T cells in healthy people across ages. Via MiXCR, TCRdb re-called the 5' RACE reads, giving one row per CDR3 protein. The sample yields 1.5 million to 2 million distinct CDR3 sequences, just under 50% seen once. The sample consisted of blood. The receptors originated from a woman in her thirties or forties in good health. Both conserved end residues are part of each CDR3. Each record gives: V gene, D gene, clone size, J gene, CDR3 DNA, CDR3 protein. A D gene is named only where the DNA matches it firmly. Size is stated for part of the rows, as once, few or many counts, or as a class when the clone is expanded.

>TRBV28|TRBD1|few|TRBJ2-4
TGTGCCAGCAGTTGGACAGGAGGACCCAAAAACATTCAGTACTTC
CASSWTGGPKNIQYF
>TRBV29-1|.|.|TRBJ1-2
TGCAGCGTTACGCCAGGAAACTATGGCTACACCTTC
CSVTPGNYGYTF
>TRBV28|TRBD1|.|TRBJ2-6
TGTGCCAGCACCTTGACAGGGGGTTTGGGTGGGGCCAACGTCCTGACTTTC
CASTLTGGLGGANVLTF
>TRBV4-3|.|.|TRBJ1-2
TGCGCCAGCAGCCAAAGGAGGGCCGGAAACGGCTACACCTTC
CASSQRRAGNGYTF
>TRBV5-5|.|.|TRBJ1-2
TGTGCCAGCAGCTTGGGGGCCCGCAGTCAGGGGAATAGCGATGGCTACACCTTC
CASSLGARSQGNSDGYTF
>TRBV18|.|.|TRBJ2-6
TGTGCCAGCTCTCACGAGTCCGGGACGGCCCACTCTGGGGCCAACGTCCTGACTTTC
CASSHESGTAHSGANVLTF
>TRBV24-1|TRBD1|.|TRBJ2-1
TGTGCCACCAGTCAGGACAGGGGGCTCTACAATGAGCAGTTCTTC
CATSQDRGLYNEQFF
>TRBV4-3|.|many|TRBJ2-6
TGCGCCAGCAGCCCGGACAGTGTCTCTGGGGCCAACGTCCTGACTTTC
CASSPDSVSGANVLTF
>TRBV7-9|TRBD1|once|TRBJ2-5
TGTGCCAGCAGCTTAGGCACAGGGGCCCTACCCCGAGAGACCCAGTACTTC
CASSLGTGALPRETQYF
>TRBV28|.|.|TRBJ1-2
TGTACCAGCAGTTTAGGACACTTGGAGGGCTACACCTTC
CTSSLGHLEGYTF
>TRBV12-3/TRBV12-4|.|.|TRBJ1-6
TGTGCCAGCCAAGCCGGGACTTCCAATTCACCCCTCCACTTT
CASQAGTSNSPLHF
>TRBV4-3|TRBD2|few|TRBJ2-5
TGCGCCAGCAGCCAAGAGGTTAGCGGGGGGGCCCTAGAGACCCAGTACTTC
CASSQEVSGGALETQYF
>TRBV9|.|.|TRBJ2-5
TGTGCCAGCAGCGTAGACGAGGGGGGCTCGTGGGAGACCCAGTACTTC
CASSVDEGGSWETQYF
>TRBV6-1|TRBD2|.|TRBJ2-1
TGTGCCAGCAGTCCCCTAGCGGGGGTAGAGGTTGGTTACAATGAGCAGTTCTTC
CASSPLAGVEVGYNEQFF
>TRBV15|TRBD1|.|TRBJ2-5
TGTGCCACCAGCAGAGGAGTAGGGACAGGGCAACAGACCCAGTACTTC
CATSRGVGTGQQTQYF
>TRBV27|TRBD1|few|TRBJ1-2
TGTGCCAGCAGTTTCTCCGGGACAGGGTTCTATGGCTACACCTTC
CASSFSGTGFYGYTF
>TRBV9|.|.|TRBJ2-5
TGTGCCAGCAGCGTACTTCCGCAGGGGCCACCGACCGGGGAGACCCAGTACTTC
CASSVLPQGPPTGETQYF
>TRBV20-1|TRBD1|.|TRBJ2-3
TGCAGTGCTACCCGGACGGGCCTGGGGACAGCTACGCAGTATTTT
CSATRTGLGTATQYF
>TRBV6-5|TRBD1|.|TRBJ1-2
TGTGCCAGCAGTTACTCGGGAACAGGGGGCGCGAGGCCTGGCTATGGCTACACCTTC
CASSYSGTGGARPGYGYTF
>TRBV29-1|.|few|TRBJ2-7
TGCAGCGCCAGGCCACAGGGCGCCAACGAGCAGTACTTC
CSARPQGANEQYF
>TRBV9|.|once|TRBJ2-3
TGTGCCAGCGGGGGGGCCAGAACCGTAGATACGCAGTATTTT
CASGGARTVDTQYF
>TRBV28|TRBD1|many|TRBJ2-1
TGTGCCAGCAGTCACAGGGGAAATGAGCAGTTCTTC
CASSHRGNEQFF
>TRBV7-9|TRBD1|.|TRBJ2-5
TGTGCCAGCAGCCCCGACAGGGACCGGGAGACCCAGTACTTC
CASSPDRDRETQYF
>TRBV7-9|.|few|TRBJ2-3
TGTGCCAGCAGCCACAAACAGGGCACAGATACGCAGTATTTT
CASSHKQGTDTQYF
>TRBV10-3|.|few|TRBJ1-2
TGTGCCATCAGTGCGAACTATGGCTACACCTTC
CAISANYGYTF
>TRBV4-1|.|few|TRBJ2-5
TGCGCCAGCAGCCAAGATTTGGTCCCCCAAGAGACCCAGTACTTC
CASSQDLVPQETQYF
>TRBV5-1|.|.|TRBJ2-5
TGCGCCAGCAGCGCTGGTGGCGCCGCGGGTGTCGAGACCCAGTACTTC
CASSAGGAAGVETQYF
>TRBV7-2|TRBD1|few|TRBJ2-7
TGTGCCAGCAGCTTCCGGGACAGGGGCCGCTACGAGCAGTACTTC
CASSFRDRGRYEQYF
>TRBV4-2|TRBD1|.|TRBJ2-7
TGTGCCAGCAGCCAAGATAGACAGGGGAGGTGCGAGCAGTACTTC
CASSQDRQGRCEQYF
>TRBV24-1|.|.|TRBJ2-1
TGTGCCACCAGTGAAGCGTCGGGGGCCCGAGGGAATGAGCAGTTCTTC
CATSEASGARGNEQFF
>TRBV20-1|TRBD2|.|TRBJ2-3
TGCAGTGCTAGAGTTGTGGGACTAGGGGGGGATACGCAGTATTTT
CSARVVGLGGDTQYF
>TRBV12-3/TRBV12-4|TRBD1|.|TRBJ1-2
TGTGCCAGCAGTTTGTCGTGGACAGGGAATTTTGCTAGCTATGGCTACACCTTC
CASSLSWTGNFASYGYTF
>TRBV7-2|.|few|TRBJ1-6
TGTGCCAGCAGCTTATTAGGGGGGAAGGGCTCCTATAATTCACCCCTCCACTTT
CASSLLGGKGSYNSPLHF
>TRBV6-2/TRBV6-3|.|.|TRBJ2-3
TGTGCCAGCTCGAAAGCGGACTTTTACACAGATACGCAGTATTTT
CASSKADFYTDTQYF
>TRBV24-1|.|.|TRBJ2-3
TGTGCCACCAGTTACGGGGGCGTCACAGATACGCAGTATTTT
CATSYGGVTDTQYF
>TRBV3-1|TRBD1|.|TRBJ2-7
TGTGCCAGCAGCCAAGAGGTAGACAGGGGGTACGCCTACGAGCAGTACTTC
CASSQEVDRGYAYEQYF
>TRBV24-1|.|few|TRBJ2-7
TGTGCCACCAGTGATGAGTATTCCTACGAGCAGTACTTC
CATSDEYSYEQYF
>TRBV7-9|.|few|TRBJ2-1
TGTGCCAGGGGAGGCCCGTACAATGAGCAGTTCTTC
CARGGPYNEQFF
>TRBV7-2|.|few|TRBJ2-1
TGTGCCAGCAGCTTGCCCTCGACAGGCTACAATGAGCAGTTCTTC
CASSLPSTGYNEQFF
>TRBV6-1|.|.|TRBJ1-5
TGTGCCAGCAAAGGGACCGCGGAGATCAATCAGCCCCAGCATTTT
CASKGTAEINQPQHF
>TRBV7-9|TRBD2|few|TRBJ2-7
TGTGCCAGCAGCTTAGATTTGGGAGCGGGGGAGCAGTACTTC
CASSLDLGAGEQYF
>TRBV7-2|TRBD1|.|TRBJ1-6
TGTGCCAGCAGCTTAGCGCCTTGGGCAGGGGGGGGCCGGTCCTATAATTCACCCCTCCACTTT
CASSLAPWAGGGRSYNSPLHF
>TRBV7-8|TRBD1|.|TRBJ2-6
TGTGCCAGCAGCTCTACAGGGGGTATTCTCTCTGGGGCCAACGTCCTGACTTTC
CASSSTGGILSGANVLTF
>TRBV4-2|.|few|TRBJ2-5
TGTGCCAGCAGCCAATTTGGCGGGTTGGAGACCCAGTACTTC
CASSQFGGLETQYF
>TRBV7-2|.|.|TRBJ2-3
TGTGCCAGCAGCTCACCTAGGGCGCTAGGGCCAGATACGCAGTATTTT
CASSSPRALGPDTQYF
>TRBV7-2|.|.|TRBJ1-6
TGTGCCAGCAGCGAGACCGTCGGGGGTCCTAATTCACCCCTCCACTTT
CASSETVGGPNSPLHF
>TRBV12-3/TRBV12-4|.|.|TRBJ1-2
TGTGCCAGCAGTTTAAGGTCTTGGGTCGCTGGCTACACCTTC
CASSLRSWVAGYTF
>TRBV4-3|TRBD1|.|TRBJ1-2
TGCGCCAGCAGCCACAGACAGGGGATTAACTATGGCTACACCTTC
CASSHRQGINYGYTF
>TRBV29-1|TRBD1|few|TRBJ2-1
TGCAGCGTAGCCGGGACAGGGGGCGGGAGTGAGCAGTTCTTC
CSVAGTGGGSEQFF
>TRBV2|TRBD1|many|TRBJ2-5
TGTGCCAGCACCCGGGACAGATACCAAGAGACCCAGTACTTC
CASTRDRYQETQYF
>TRBV6-2/TRBV6-3|.|.|TRBJ2-1
TGTGCCAGCAGTACCCCCCGGGACTACAATGAGCAGTTCTTC
CASSTPRDYNEQFF
>TRBV6-1|.|.|TRBJ1-5
TGTGCCAGCAGTGAAGCAGGGGGAGGTCAGCCCCAGCATTTT
CASSEAGGGQPQHF